The rows below give T cell receptor beta chains drawn from one sample of a study of T cell responses to AZD1222 COVID-19 vaccine. This table comes from immunoSEQ multiplex PCR, and its TCRdb copy is limited to in-frame clones, with some not included. The table lists about 130,000 clones, approximately 90% of them singletons. The sample consisted of peripheral blood, taken on day 0 of AZD1222 vaccination. These TCRs come from an adult in good health. Each CDR3 is given without its conserved first and last residue.

j_call v_call cdr3_aa
TRBJ2-7 TRBV28 ASSLRDYTEQY
TRBJ2-2 TRBV6-6 ASRGTASTGELF
TRBJ1-6 TRBV28 ASSFTGNSPLH
TRBJ1-2 TRBV7-9 ASSPSRGSYGYT
TRBJ1-4 TRBV9 ASTTGDKNEKLF
TRBJ1-2 TRBV28 ASSLLYGYT
TRBJ1-2 TRBV28 ASSVHYTRTGFNYGYT
TRBJ2-7 TRBV10-2 ASTLTSLSGEQY
TRBJ1-2 TRBV28 ASRLRGRAGGYT
TRBJ2-7 TRBV11-2 ASSLSYPYEQY
TRBJ2-5 TRBV6-1 ASSEALRGTDQETQY
TRBJ1-1 TRBV20-1 SAFQDPEAF
TRBJ2-2 TRBV7-9 ASSWTGNTGELF
TRBJ1-3 TRBV5-6 ASSLLRSSGNTIY
TRBJ2-2 TRBV12-3/TRBV12-4 ASSFPTKGLF
TRBJ2-7 TRBV4-1 ASSQFAQGAYEQY
TRBJ2-1 TRBV28 ASSLAGGRNEQF
TRBJ1-4 TRBV10-3 AISLGRAANEKLF
TRBJ1-2 TRBV4-3 ASSQDQKGAGGYT
TRBJ1-5 TRBV12-2 ASRLGTGGNQPQH
TRBJ2-7 TRBV7-9 ASSFDVYEQY
TRBJ2-7 TRBV5-1 ASSLAIGGDEQY
TRBJ2-2 TRBV3-1/TRBV3-2 ASSHGRQTGELF
TRBJ1-2 TRBV9 ASSDQSSYT
TRBJ1-2 TRBV28 ASSPRTGGYT
TRBJ2-2 TRBV12-3/TRBV12-4 ASSLSGPGELF
TRBJ1-6 TRBV6-2/TRBV6-3 ASSTTNRGTDRSPLH
TRBJ1-1 TRBV9 ASSVDLDRGNTEAF
TRBJ2-7 TRBV5-1 ASSPSRPSYEQY
TRBJ1-1 TRBV7-9 ASSKAGTGGFTEAF
TRBJ1-4 TRBV4-1 ASSPTDRAREKLF
TRBJ1-5 TRBV7-9 ASSPQVPNQPQH
TRBJ1-3 TRBV5-1 ASSPLGISDGNTIY
TRBJ2-7 TRBV6-5 ASRQKRTGTHEQY
TRBJ1-1 TRBV19 ATPSSEPQGAMNTEAF
TRBJ2-2 TRBV29-1 SGTSGGAAGELF
TRBJ1-3 TRBV7-2 ASSYDRATGNTIY
TRBJ1-5 TRBV9 ASSVDRVGREPQH
TRBJ1-1 TRBV7-9 ASSPGKRSEAF
TRBJ1-3 TRBV12-3/TRBV12-4 ASSPQGGTIY
TRBJ1-4 TRBV6-5 ASRDTTNEKLF
TRBJ2-1 TRBV6-6 ASSLAGGDNEQF
TRBJ1-2 TRBV7-9 ASSLTTDTNGYT